Presented here are 32 T cell receptor beta chains from one specimen sequenced in a study of siplizumab effects on memory and regulatory T cells. Generated by immunoSEQ multiplex PCR, the TCRdb table keeps only in-frame clones and is missing some. The sample shows tens of thousands of clones, roughly 96% of them seen only once. What was sequenced was naive CD4+ T cells sorted from blood. The receptors here all came from a human donor in good health.

The chain employs TRBV30 and TRBJ2-6, with TRBD1 identical over 7 bases. Germline CDR1 is GTSNPN and CDR2 is SVGIG (reference sequence). The CDR3 runs to 21 residues. J lost 0 bases, V lost 1 base, and 18 bases had no gene match. The CDR3 loop reads CAWSASRVLGQAYSGANVLTF. For the CDR3, the DNA is TGTGCCTGGAGTGCAAGCCGGGTTTTAGGACAGGCGTACTCTGGGGCCAACGTCCTGACTTTC.

The chain couples TRBV7-2 to TRBJ2-3; 15 bases align to TRBD2. The V segment lost 0 bases and the J segment 7 bases; nucleotides outside the gene matches: 8. Germline V gives CDR1 SGHTA, CDR2 FQGNSA. CDR3 length equals 18 residues. CDR3 sequence reads: CASSLASGGLAGGNTQYF. In nucleotides, the CDR3 is TGTGCCAGCAGCTTAGCTTCTGGGGGACTAGCGGGGGGAAATACGCAGTATTTT.

The chain is built from TRBV29-1 and TRBJ2-3, with D perhaps matching TRBD1 or TRBD2 (5 bases each). Germline assignment: CDR1 SQVTM and CDR2 ANQGSEA. CDR3 length: 14 residues. The CDR3 DNA is TGCAACCCCCCGGGACCTACTACCACAGATACGCAGTATTTT. As protein: CNPPGPTTTDTQYF.

This clone was observed once. The chain couples TRBV6-4 to TRBJ2-1, with 9 bases fitting TRBD2. The germline gives CDR1 MRHNA, CDR2 SNTAGT. This CDR3 comprises 15 residues. The ends lost 5 bases at V and 6 bases at J; junction bases unmatched: 8. CDR3 sequence reads: CASSLAGGAGNEQFF. In DNA form, the CDR3 reads TGTGCCAGCAGTTTGGCGGGGGGGGCAGGCAATGAGCAGTTCTTC.

The rearrangement joins TRBV11-3 to TRBJ1-5; D is ambiguous. CDR3 length: 15 residues. The germline V gene encodes CDR1 SGHNT and CDR2 YENEEA. V was trimmed by 0 bases and J by 0 bases, leaving 6 bases between them. In DNA, the CDR3 is TGTGCCAGCAGCTTAGAAAGCTCTAGCAATCAGCCCCAGCATTTT. Its protein product is CASSLESSSNQPQHF. The full variable domain, in which reference TRBV11-3 and TRBJ1-5 provide the parts outside the CDR3, is EAGVVQSPRYKIIEKKQPVAFWCNPISGHNTLYWYLQNLGQGPELLIRYENEEAVDDSQLPKDRFSAERLKGVDSTLKIQPAELGDSAVYLCASSLESSSNQPQHFGDGTRLSIL.

This clone appeared a single time. J is TRBJ1-3 and V is TRBV6-5; D gene unclear. The CDR3 spans 16 residues. V gave up 0 bases and J gave up 0 bases, with 9 bases separating them. CDR1 is MNHEY, CDR2 SVGAGI, per germline. The CDR3 nucleotides read TGTGCCAGCAGTTACTCGAAGTGGAACTCTGGAAACACCATATATTTT. It specifies CASSYSKWNSGNTIYF.

This clone was picked up one time. This chain joins TRBV6-5 and TRBJ1-2; 8 bases map to TRBD1. V was pared by 4 bases and J by 6 bases, with 10 bases of the junction left unmatched. Germline V gene sequence: CDR1 MNHEY, CDR2 SVGAGI. The CDR3 is 15 residues long. CDR3 amino acids: CASSSSQTGVNGYTF. The DNA for the CDR3 is TGTGCCAGCAGTTCCTCCCAGACAGGGGTTAATGGCTACACCTTC.

CDR3 DNA sequence: TGTGCCAGTACCGTCGGCCAGGGCACAGATACGCAGTATTTT. Translation gives CASTVGQGTDTQYF. V and J are TRBV19 and TRBJ2-3; no firm D call. Germline V lookup: CDR1 LNHDA, CDR2 SQIVND (reference sequence). The CDR3 runs 14 residues. The V gene lost 7 bases and the J gene lost 1 base, with 12 bases spanning the gap. The entire variable domain, with the rest obtained from reference TRBV19 and TRBJ2-3, is as follows: DGGITQSPKYLFRKEGQNVTLSCEQNLNHDAMYWYRQDPGQGLRLIYYSQIVNDFQKGDIAEGYSVSREKKESFPLTVTSAQKNPTAFYLCASTVGQGTDTQYFGPGTRLTVL.

The chain recombines TRBV27 with TRBJ2-3; possible D gene TRBD2, 6 bases. CDR1 and CDR2 from the germline V gene are MNHEY and SMNVEV (reference sequence). CDR3 length: 19 amino acids. V was cut by 2 bases and J by 1 base, with 22 bases left in between. The CDR3 protein is CASSLHRLPELAGTDTQYF. CDR3 nucleotide sequence: TGTGCCAGCAGTTTACACCGGCTTCCCGAACTAGCTGGCACAGATACGCAGTATTTT.

V is TRBV27 and J is TRBJ2-4, with TRBD1 identical over 7 bases. Germline CDR1 MNHEY, CDR2 SMNVEV (reference sequence). The CDR3 totals 14 residues. Trimming at V came to 3 bases and at J to 7 bases, leaving 6 bases not matched to a gene. DNA of the CDR3: TGTGCCAGCAGTTTGGGGACAGCAGTGAACATTCAGTACTTC. Residues: CASSLGTAVNIQYF.

This chain connects TRBV14 to TRBJ2-5, with D unclear. The J call may be in error: the DNA end matches TRBJ2-7 better. Germline CDR1 is SGHDN and CDR2 is FVKESK. CDR3 size: 13 residues. The CDR3 nucleotides are TGTGCCAGCAGCCAAGTAAAAAGGGACGAGCAGTACTTC. This encodes CASSQVKRDEQYF.

The chain combines TRBV6-5 with TRBJ2-7; the match to TRBD1 covers 11 bases. The germline V gene encodes CDR1 MNHEY and CDR2 SVGAGI. The V segment lost 7 bases and the J segment 3 bases; nucleotides outside the gene matches: 5. CDR3 length: 14 amino acids. This CDR3 reads CASTRTGGFYEQYF. The CDR3 nucleotides are TGTGCCAGCACCAGGACAGGGGGCTTCTACGAGCAGTACTTC.

This chain links TRBV2 with TRBJ1-4; TRBD1 aligns across 10 bases. CDR3 length equals 16 residues. Looked up from germline, CDR1 is SNHLY and CDR2 is FYNNEI. The V and J ends lost 5 bases and 7 bases, in that order; junction bases with no gene match: 10. Here the CDR3 reads CASSLLGQGGSEKLFF. DNA for the CDR3: TGTGCCAGCAGTCTACTTGGACAGGGGGGTTCTGAAAAACTGTTTTTT. Based on the CDR3 plus reference TRBV2 and TRBJ1-4, the full variable domain is EPEVTQTPSHQVTQMGQEVILRCVPISNHLYFYWYRQILGQKVEFLVSFYNNEISEKSEIFDDQFSVERPDGSNFTLKIRSTKLEDSAMYFCASSLLGQGGSEKLFFGSGTQLSVL.

V usage is TRBV5-6 and J usage is TRBJ1-6; the D gene is possibly TRBD1 (5 bases). CDR3 length: 17 residues. CDR1 is SGHDT and CDR2 is YYEEEE in the germline V gene. The V end was cut by 2 bases, the J end by 0 bases, with 12 bases between. The chain's CDR3 is CASSLLGVSSYNSPLHF. For the CDR3, the DNA is TGTGCCAGCAGCTTATTGGGGGTAAGCTCCTATAATTCACCCCTCCACTTT.

V gene TRBV28 combines with J gene TRBJ2-5, with TRBD1 matching 7 bases. Germline trimming cut 6 bases from V and 2 bases from J; bases unmatched to any gene: 6. The CDR3 spans 14 residues. The V gene's germline CDR1 is MDHEN and CDR2 SYDVKM. The CDR3 reads CASRPGQEQETQYF. The CDR3 nucleotides are TGTGCCAGCAGACCCGGACAGGAGCAAGAGACCCAGTACTTC.

The chain is built from TRBV11-2 and TRBJ1-3; TRBD1 might be the D (5 bases). V was trimmed by 1 base and J by 0 bases, leaving 7 bases between them. Germline-derived CDR1 and CDR2 are SGHAT and FQNNGV. The CDR3 covers 15 residues. The CDR3 region is CASSLGDLSGNTIYF. CDR3 nucleotide sequence: TGTGCCAGCAGCTTAGGGGACCTCTCTGGAAACACCATATATTTT.

V gene TRBV7-6 combines with J gene TRBJ1-1, with D perhaps TRBD1 (5 bases). CDR1 is SGHVS, CDR2 FNYEAQ, per germline. CDR3 size: 15 residues. Trimming took off 2 bases at V and 4 bases at J, with 14 bases between the two ends. CDR3 nucleotide sequence: TGTGCCAGCAGCTTAATGGGACTGGATCGCACTGAAGCTTTCTTT. This gives the protein CASSLMGLDRTEAFF.

The V call is TRBV7-9, the J call TRBJ2-3, with D perhaps TRBD1 (5 bases). Trimming took 8 bases from V and 2 from J, leaving 17 bases between them. This CDR3 comprises 15 residues. Germline V gene lookup returns CDR1 SEHNR and CDR2 FQNEAQ (reference sequence). CDR3 region: CASLERQGNTDTQYF. CDR3 nucleotides: TGTGCCAGCTTAGAGAGGCAGGGCAACACAGATACGCAGTATTTT.

This chain joins TRBV9 and TRBJ2-3, with 13 bases aligning to TRBD2. CDR1 and CDR2 from the germline V gene are SGDLS and YYNGEE. The trim removed 4 bases at V and 7 bases at J, leaving 12 bases unmatched. The CDR3 is 17 residues long. In nucleotides, the CDR3 is TGTGCCAGCAGCTCGGGACTAGCGGGGCCAAGAAGAAATACGCAGTATTTT. The encoded protein is CASSSGLAGPRRNTQYF.

J is TRBJ1-6 and V is TRBV7-3, with 9 bases identical to TRBD1. V lost 6 bases, J lost 0 bases, and 9 bases stayed unmatched. CDR3 length equals 18 residues. Germline lookup yields CDR1 SGHTA and CDR2 FQGTGA. In DNA form, the CDR3 reads TGTGCCAGCAGTTTGGACAGGGGAAAGAGCTCCTATAATTCACCCCTCCACTTT. Its translation is CASSLDRGKSSYNSPLHF.

This clone was observed once. The chain recombines TRBV5-6 with TRBJ2-5; TRBD1 agrees at 11 bases. The V gene end was trimmed by 1 base and the J gene end by 5 bases; junction bases not matched to a gene: 13. Germline V gene sequence: CDR1 SGHDT, CDR2 YYEEEE. CDR3 length equals 18 residues. The CDR3 region is CASSLNVWTGGPRETQYF. Written as DNA, the CDR3 is TGTGCCAGCAGCTTGAATGTATGGACAGGGGGCCCTCGGGAGACCCAGTACTTC.

This sequence joins TRBV30 and TRBJ2-3; D is uncertain. CDR1 is GTSNPN and CDR2 is SVGIG in the germline V gene (reference sequence). Deletions cut 3 bases from V and 10 bases from J, with 17 bases between. The CDR3 totals 13 residues. CDR3 region: CAWRAAPLVAQYF. As DNA, the CDR3 is TGTGCCTGGAGGGCAGCACCCCTGGTTGCGCAGTATTTT.

This clone was seen a handful of times. The chain joins TRBV29-1 to TRBJ1-1; no clear D. V lost 3 bases and J 4 bases, leaving 12 bases between the germline ends. The CDR3 covers 13 residues. The germline V gene has CDR1 SQVTM and CDR2 ANQGSEA. CDR3 bases: TGCAGCGTTGATTTTCCGGGAGCCACTGAAGCTTTCTTT. Encoded protein: CSVDFPGATEAFF.

In regard to this clone: One end of the junction is discordant with germline, which a read error may explain. Different DNA sequences within this sample yield the same CDR3. The chain recombines TRBV5-6 with TRBJ2-3; 7 bases fit TRBD1. This CDR3 is built from 16 residues. From germline, CDR1 is SGHDT and CDR2 YYEEEE. In nucleotides, the CDR3 is TGTGCCAGCAGTTTGGTGAGGGGGCTTGGCACAGATACGCAGTATTTT. It yields the protein CASSLVRGLGTDTQYF.

This chain links TRBV5-6 with TRBJ1-2, with 7 positions matching TRBD1. This CDR3 contains 15 residues. J gave up 5 bases and V 0 bases, and 7 bases lay outside the gene matches. The germline V gene encodes CDR1 SGHDT and CDR2 YYEEEE. The CDR3 coding sequence is TGTGCCAGCAGCTTGGCCAGGGGGTACGAATATGGCTACACCTTC. Amino acid sequence: CASSLARGYEYGYTF.

The chain is built from TRBV5-1 and TRBJ2-1; D gene ambiguous. The CDR3 spans 15 residues. The ends were cut back, 0 bases at V and 0 bases at J, with 7 bases in the middle. Germline lookup yields CDR1 SGHRS and CDR2 YFSETQ. The CDR3: CASSLVQASYNEQFF. CDR3 bases: TGCGCCAGCAGCTTGGTGCAGGCCTCCTACAATGAGCAGTTCTTC.

V gene TRBV4-3 combines with J gene TRBJ1-2; 7 bases are a match to TRBD1. Germline-derived CDR1 and CDR2 are LGHNA and YSLEER. The J segment lost 11 bases and the V segment lost 5 bases, leaving 11 bases of the junction unmatched. The CDR3 has 13 amino acids. CDR3 loop: CASSTSGTENYTF. As DNA, the CDR3 is TGCGCCAGCAGCACTTCCGGGACAGAGAATTACACCTTC.

The CDR3 DNA is TGTGCCAGCAGTTCCTTAAGGCAGCCCCAGCATTTT. Protein sequence: CASSSLRQPQHF. V and J are TRBV28 and TRBJ1-5; D unclear. V was clipped by 4 bases and J by 7 bases, with 8 bases between them. The CDR3 length is 12 residues. Germline V CDR1 and CDR2: MDHEN, SYDVKM.

The rearrangement joins TRBV5-1 to TRBJ1-3; TRBD1 might be the D (5 bases). Trimming removed 4 bases from V and 4 bases from J, with 15 bases in between. The length of the CDR3 is 15 residues. Germline V CDR1 and CDR2: SGHRS, YFSETQ. CDR3 in DNA: TGCGCCAGCAGCGGGAGCGGGGCAACCGGAAACACCATATATTTT. Encoded protein: CASSGSGATGNTIYF.

The J gene is TRBJ1-2, the V gene TRBV6-1; 10 positions match TRBD1. The CDR3 covers 12 residues. Germline V gives CDR1 MNHNS, CDR2 SASEGT. J was trimmed by 10 bases and V by 8 bases; bases with no gene match: 7. DNA of the CDR3: TGTGCCAGCGGAGGACAGGGGGTACACTACACCTTC. Amino acid sequence: CASGGQGVHYTF.

The chain combines TRBV10-2 with TRBJ2-7; 9 bases line up with TRBD1. CDR1 is WSHSY, CDR2 SAAADI, per germline. V was clipped by 7 bases and J by 4 bases; unmatched bases: 11. This CDR3 has 15 amino acids. The CDR3 nucleotides are TGCGCCAGCACTTCCCCGGGACAGGGAATGTACGAGCAGTACTTC. This encodes CASTSPGQGMYEQYF.

The CDR3, as DNA: TGCGCCAGCAGCTTGAGCCGGCCGATCACCTACGAGCAGTACTTC. Encoded protein: CASSLSRPITYEQYF. The J gene is TRBJ2-7, the V gene TRBV5-1; the D is unclear. The CDR3 totals 15 residues. The ends were cut back, 1 base at V and 2 bases at J, with 13 bases in the middle. Per the germline V gene, CDR1 is SGHRS and CDR2 is YFSETQ.